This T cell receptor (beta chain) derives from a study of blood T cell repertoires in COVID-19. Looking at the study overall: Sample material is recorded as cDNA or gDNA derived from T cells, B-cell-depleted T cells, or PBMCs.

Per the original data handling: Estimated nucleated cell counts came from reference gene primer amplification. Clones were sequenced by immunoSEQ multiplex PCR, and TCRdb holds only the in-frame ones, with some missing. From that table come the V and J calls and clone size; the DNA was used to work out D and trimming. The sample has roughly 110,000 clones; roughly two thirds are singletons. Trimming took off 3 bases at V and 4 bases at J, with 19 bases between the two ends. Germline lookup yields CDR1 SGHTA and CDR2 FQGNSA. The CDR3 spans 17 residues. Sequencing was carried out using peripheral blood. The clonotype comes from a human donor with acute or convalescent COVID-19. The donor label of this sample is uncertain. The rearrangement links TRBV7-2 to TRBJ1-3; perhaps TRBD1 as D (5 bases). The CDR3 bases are TGTGCCAGCAGCTTGGGGGGACTCTCAATCCGAGGAAACACCATATATTTT. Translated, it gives CASSLGGLSIRGNTIYF.